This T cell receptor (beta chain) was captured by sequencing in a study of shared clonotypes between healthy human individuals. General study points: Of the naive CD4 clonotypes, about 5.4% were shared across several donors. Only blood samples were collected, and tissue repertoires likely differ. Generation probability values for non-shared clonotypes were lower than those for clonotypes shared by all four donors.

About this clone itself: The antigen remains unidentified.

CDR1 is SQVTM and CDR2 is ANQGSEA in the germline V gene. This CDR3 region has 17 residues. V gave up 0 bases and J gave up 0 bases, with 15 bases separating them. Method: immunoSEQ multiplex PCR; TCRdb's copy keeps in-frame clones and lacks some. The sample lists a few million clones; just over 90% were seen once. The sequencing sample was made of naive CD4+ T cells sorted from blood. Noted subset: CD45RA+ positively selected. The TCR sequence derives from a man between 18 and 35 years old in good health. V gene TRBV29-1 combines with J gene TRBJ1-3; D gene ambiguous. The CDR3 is CSVEDRAVPSSGNTIYF. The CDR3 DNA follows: TGCAGCGTTGAAGATCGGGCAGTTCCTAGCTCTGGAAACACCATATATTTT.